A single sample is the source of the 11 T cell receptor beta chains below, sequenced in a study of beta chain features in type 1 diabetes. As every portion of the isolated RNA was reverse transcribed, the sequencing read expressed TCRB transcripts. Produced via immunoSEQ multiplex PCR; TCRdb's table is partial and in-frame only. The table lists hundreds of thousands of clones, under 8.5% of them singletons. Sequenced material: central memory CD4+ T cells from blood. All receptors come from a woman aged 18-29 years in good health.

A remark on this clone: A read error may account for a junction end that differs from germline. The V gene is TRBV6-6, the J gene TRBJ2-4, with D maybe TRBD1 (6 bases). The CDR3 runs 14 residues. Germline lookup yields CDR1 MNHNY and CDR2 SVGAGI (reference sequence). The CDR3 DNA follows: TGTGCCGGCAGCCCAGACAGGTTCAAAAACATTCAGTACTTC. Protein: CAGSPDRFKNIQYF.

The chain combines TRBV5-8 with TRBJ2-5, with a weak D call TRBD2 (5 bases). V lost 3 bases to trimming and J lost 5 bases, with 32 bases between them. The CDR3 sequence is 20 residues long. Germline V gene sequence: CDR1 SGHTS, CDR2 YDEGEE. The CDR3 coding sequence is TGTGCCAGCAGCTGGGAGACTCTGGAGCGGTTTTGGAACGATCGGGAGACCCAGTACTTC. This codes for CASSWETLERFWNDRETQYF.

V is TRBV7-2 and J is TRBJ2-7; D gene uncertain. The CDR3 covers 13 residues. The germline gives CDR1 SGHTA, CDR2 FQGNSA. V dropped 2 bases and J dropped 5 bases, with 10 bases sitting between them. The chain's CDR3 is CASSLLPSDEQYF. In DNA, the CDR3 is TGTGCCAGCAGCTTACTCCCGTCTGACGAGCAGTACTTC.

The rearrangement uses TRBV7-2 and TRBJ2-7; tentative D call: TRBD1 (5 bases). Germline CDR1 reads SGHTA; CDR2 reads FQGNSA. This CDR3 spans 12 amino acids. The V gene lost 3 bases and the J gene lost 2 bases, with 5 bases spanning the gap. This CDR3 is CASSFRAYEQYF. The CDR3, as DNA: TGTGCCAGCAGCTTCAGGGCCTACGAGCAGTACTTC.

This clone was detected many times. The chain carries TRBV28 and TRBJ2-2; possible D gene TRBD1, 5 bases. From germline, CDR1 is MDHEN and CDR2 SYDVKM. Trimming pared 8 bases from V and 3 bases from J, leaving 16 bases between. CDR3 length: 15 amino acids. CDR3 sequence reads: CASRAQGVDTGELFF. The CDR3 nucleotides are TGTGCCAGCCGTGCCCAGGGTGTGGACACCGGGGAGCTGTTTTTT.

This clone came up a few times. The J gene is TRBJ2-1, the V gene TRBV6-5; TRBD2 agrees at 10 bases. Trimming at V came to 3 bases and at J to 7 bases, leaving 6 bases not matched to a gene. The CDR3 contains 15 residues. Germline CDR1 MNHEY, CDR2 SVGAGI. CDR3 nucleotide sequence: TGTGCCAGCAGTTATTTGAGCGGGAGGGATAATGAGCAGTTCTTC. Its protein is CASSYLSGRDNEQFF.

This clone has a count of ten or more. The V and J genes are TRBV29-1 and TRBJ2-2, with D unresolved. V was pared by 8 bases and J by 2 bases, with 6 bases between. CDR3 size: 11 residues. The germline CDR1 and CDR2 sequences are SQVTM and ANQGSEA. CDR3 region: CSTSNTGELFF. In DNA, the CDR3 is TGCAGCACCTCTAACACCGGGGAGCTGTTTTTT.

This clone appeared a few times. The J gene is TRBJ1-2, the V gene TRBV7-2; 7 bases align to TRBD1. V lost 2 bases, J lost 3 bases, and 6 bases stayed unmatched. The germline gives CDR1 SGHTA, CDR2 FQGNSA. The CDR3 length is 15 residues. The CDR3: CASSLWTGADYGYTF. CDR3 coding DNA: TGTGCCAGCAGCTTATGGACAGGAGCCGACTATGGCTACACCTTC.

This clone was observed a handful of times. The CDR3 coding sequence is TGTGCCAGCAGTTTCAAACGGACAGGGAACTCCTACGAGCAGTACTTC. It encodes CASSFKRTGNSYEQYF. The chain recombines TRBV6-6 with TRBJ2-7, with TRBD1 matching over 8 bases. The J segment lost 0 bases and the V segment lost 4 bases, leaving 8 bases of the junction unmatched. Germline CDR1 reads MNHNY; CDR2 reads SVGAGI (reference sequence). This CDR3 comprises 16 residues.

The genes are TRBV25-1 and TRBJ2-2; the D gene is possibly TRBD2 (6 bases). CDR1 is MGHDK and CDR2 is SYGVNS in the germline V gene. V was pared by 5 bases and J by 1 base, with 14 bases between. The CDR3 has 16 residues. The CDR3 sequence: CASSPTGTWNTGELFF. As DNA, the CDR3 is TGTGCCAGCAGTCCCACCGGGACTTGGAACACCGGGGAGCTGTTTTTT.

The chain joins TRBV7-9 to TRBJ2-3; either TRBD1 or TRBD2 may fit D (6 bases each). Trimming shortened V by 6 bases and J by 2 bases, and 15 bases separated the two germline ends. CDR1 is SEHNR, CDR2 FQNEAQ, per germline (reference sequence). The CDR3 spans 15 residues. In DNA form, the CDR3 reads TGTGCCAGCAGACGGGGGCTAGCCGCCACAGATACGCAGTATTTT. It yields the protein CASRRGLAATDTQYF.